The 8 T cell receptor beta chains reported below all come from one sample, sequenced in a study of shared clonotypes between healthy human individuals. The naive CD8 fraction comprised CD45RO-negative cells positively selected for CCR7 and excluded terminally differentiated effector memory CD45RA+ cells. Sequencing was performed with immunoSEQ multiplex PCR; in TCRdb, only in-frame clones are kept and a portion is missing. The repertoire has 1.5 million to 2.5 million clones, over 85% of them found once; the top ten carry around 1.2%. Material: naive CD8+ T cells sorted from blood. These receptor sequences come from a young man in good health.

The chain couples TRBV7-8 to TRBJ1-5, with 7 bases fitting TRBD1. Germline V gives CDR1 SGHVS, CDR2 FQNEAQ. V was pared by 4 bases and J by 4 bases, with 13 bases of the junction left unmatched. There are 17 residues in the CDR3. The CDR3 reads CASSSLAGGRVNQPQHF. DNA of the CDR3: TGTGCCAGCAGCTCACTGGCAGGGGGAAGAGTGAATCAGCCCCAGCATTTT.

The chain joins TRBV7-6 to TRBJ1-1; perhaps TRBD1 as D (6 bases). The CDR3 length is 13 residues. Germline assignment: CDR1 SGHVS and CDR2 FNYEAQ. Between the trimmed V and J ends, which lost 2 bases and 7 bases, there was a span of 11 bases. This chain's CDR3 is CASSLTGSDEAFF. CDR3 bases: TGTGCCAGCAGCTTAACAGGGTCGGATGAAGCTTTCTTT.

This sequence joins TRBV7-9 and TRBJ2-3; D not resolved. The germline V gene has CDR1 SEHNR and CDR2 FQNEAQ (reference sequence). V lost 3 bases and J 4 bases, leaving 5 bases between the germline ends. CDR3 length: 12 residues. CDR3 in amino acids: CASSFSPDTQYF. The CDR3 DNA sequence: TGTGCCAGCAGCTTTAGTCCAGATACGCAGTATTTT. Drawing the rest from reference TRBV7-9 and TRBJ2-3, the complete variable domain is DTGVSQNPRHKITKRGQNVTFRCDPISEHNRLYWYRQTLGQGPEFLTYFQNEAQLEKSRLLSDRFSAERPKGSFSTLEIQRTEQGDSAMYLCASSFSPDTQYFGPGTRLTVL.

This chain joins TRBV6-5 and TRBJ2-1, with TRBD2 matching over 7 bases. The V gene's germline CDR1 is MNHEY and CDR2 SVGAGI. The CDR3 is 15 amino acids. Unmatched junction bases numbered 4, after V lost 2 bases and J lost 3 bases. The CDR3 loop reads CASSYRDYVYNEQFF. CDR3 coding DNA: TGTGCCAGCAGTTACCGGGACTATGTCTACAATGAGCAGTTCTTC.

V and J are TRBV6-5 and TRBJ1-1; D gene ambiguous. The germline CDR1 and CDR2 sequences are MNHEY and SVGAGI. This CDR3 contains 14 residues. V was shortened by 2 bases and J by 1 base, with 8 bases between the two germline ends. The CDR3 protein is CASSYGRRNTEAFF. CDR3 sequence (DNA): TGTGCCAGCAGTTACGGGCGGAGGAACACTGAAGCTTTCTTT.

The gene calls are TRBV5-4 and TRBJ2-7; 9 bases map to TRBD1. There are 15 residues in the CDR3. V trimming: 5 bases; J trimming: 2 bases; junction bases outside the gene matches: 8. Germline assignment: CDR1 SGHNT and CDR2 YYREEE (reference sequence). In nucleotides, the CDR3 is TGTGCCAGCAGAGTGTACGGGACAGGGCCCTACGAGCAGTACTTC. Its translation: CASRVYGTGPYEQYF. Looking up the rest from reference TRBV5-4 and TRBJ2-7 gives the full variable domain: ETGVTQSPTHLIKTRGQQVTLRCSSQSGHNTVSWYQQALGQGPQFIFQYYREEENGRGNFPPRFSGLQFPNYSSELNVNALELDDSALYLCASRVYGTGPYEQYFGPGTRLTVT.

The CDR3 bases are TGTGCCAGCTCACCCGACAGGAGTCGGGAGACCCAGTACTTC. It codes for CASSPDRSRETQYF. The chain joins TRBV18 to TRBJ2-5; a possible D gene is TRBD1 (6 bases). The CDR3 is 14 amino acids. Germline-derived CDR1 and CDR2 are KGHSH and LQKENI. V lost 3 bases and J lost 5, with 13 bases in between.

The chain joins TRBV7-9 to TRBJ2-7; a possible D gene is TRBD1 (6 bases). Trimming removed 8 bases at V and 4 bases at J, with 15 bases between. The CDR3 spans 13 residues. CDR1 is SEHNR and CDR2 is FQNEAQ in the germline V gene (reference sequence). This chain's CDR3 is CASGAPGEYEQYF. The CDR3 nucleotides read TGTGCCAGCGGGGCCCCAGGGGAGTACGAGCAGTACTTC. The full variable domain, in which reference TRBV7-9 and TRBJ2-7 provide the parts outside the CDR3, is DTGVSQNPRHKITKRGQNVTFRCDPISEHNRLYWYRQTLGQGPEFLTYFQNEAQLEKSRLLSDRFSAERPKGSFSTLEIQRTEQGDSAMYLCASGAPGEYEQYFGPGTRLTVT.